A selection of T cell receptor beta chains follows, all from one sample in a study of OX40 agonist ivuxolimab in advanced cancers. Clones were sequenced by immunoSEQ multiplex PCR, and TCRdb holds only the in-frame ones, with some missing. The table includes some 100,000 clones, more than 85% detected once. The input for sequencing was CD4+ or CD8+ T cells sorted from blood, taken in a trial of the OX40 agonist ivuxolimab. The receptor set was obtained from an adult with an advanced solid tumor such as melanoma, head and neck, liver or kidney cancer. Both conserved end residues are part of each CDR3. Each record gives: J gene, clone size, V gene, D gene, CDR3 protein, CDR3 DNA. D genes are given only for firm matches. Where a row states a size, it is once, few, many or the class of an expanded clone; other rows omit it.

TRBJ2-3 | - | TRBV7-9 | - | CASSSLAASSTDTQYF | TGTGCCAGCAGCTCGTTAGCAGCCTCTAGCACAGATACGCAGTATTTT
TRBJ2-7 | - | TRBV7-2 | - | CASSTPGSYEQYF | TGTGCCAGCAGCACGCCCGGCTCCTACGAGCAGTACTTC
TRBJ2-5 | - | TRBV19 | TRBD1 | CASSIMSGGLETQYF | TGTGCCAGTAGTATAATGTCAGGGGGCCTAGAGACCCAGTACTTC
TRBJ1-6 | - | TRBV5-1 | - | CASSLQGRFNSPLHF | TGCGCCAGCAGCTTACAGGGTCGGTTCAATTCACCCCTCCACTTT
TRBJ2-1 | - | TRBV12-5 | TRBD2 | CASGASGDLHEQFF | TGTGCTAGTGGGGCTAGCGGAGACTTGCATGAGCAGTTCTTC
TRBJ1-1 | - | TRBV7-2 | - | CASSSVTNTEAFF | TGTGCCAGCAGCTCCGTAACAAACACTGAAGCTTTCTTT
TRBJ2-7 | - | TRBV4-2 | TRBD2 | CASSHTSTSGRFDEQYF | TGTGCCAGCAGCCACACCTCAACTAGCGGGAGGTTTGACGAGCAGTACTTC
TRBJ2-3 | - | TRBV7-2 | - | CASSLGRGPSTDTQYF | TGTGCCAGCAGCTTAGGTAGGGGCCCGAGCACAGATACGCAGTATTTT
TRBJ2-7 | - | TRBV6-1 | - | CASSERMAGKTYEQYF | TGTGCCAGCAGTGAACGGATGGCAGGCAAAACCTACGAGCAGTACTTC
TRBJ1-5 | - | TRBV5-6 | - | CASSLGGRKNQPQHF | TGTGCCAGCAGCTTGGGAGGACGTAAGAATCAGCCCCAGCATTTT
TRBJ1-1 | - | TRBV6-5 | - | CASSYGVGGTEAFF | TGTGCCAGCAGTTACGGCGTCGGGGGCACTGAAGCTTTCTTT
TRBJ1-1 | few | TRBV7-9 | - | CASPGQLNTEAFF | TGTGCTTCGCCCGGACAGTTGAACACTGAAGCTTTCTTT
TRBJ1-1 | - | TRBV30 | TRBD1 | CAWSLQGADTEAFF | TGTGCCTGGAGCCTACAGGGGGCTGACACTGAAGCTTTCTTT
TRBJ1-2 | - | TRBV6-5 | - | CASSYSKGGYGYTF | TGTGCCAGCAGTTACTCGAAAGGGGGGTATGGCTACACCTTC
TRBJ2-7 | - | TRBV28 | - | CASSGEDYEQYF | TGTGCCAGCAGTGGGGAAGACTACGAGCAGTACTTC
TRBJ2-7 | - | TRBV27 | - | CASSGGLSPYEQYF | TGTGCCAGCAGCGGGGGTCTCAGCCCCTACGAGCAGTACTTC
TRBJ2-7 | few | TRBV13 | TRBD1 | CASSRDRGYEQYF | TGTGCCAGCAGCCGGGACAGGGGTTACGAGCAGTACTTC
TRBJ2-7 | - | TRBV28 | - | CASSVQGLSASYEQYF | TGTGCCAGCAGCGTTCAGGGGCTAAGTGCGTCCTACGAGCAGTACTTC
TRBJ2-3 | - | TRBV4-2 | TRBD2 | CASSQDLMSGRAATDTQYF | TGTGCCAGCAGCCAAGATCTTATGAGCGGGAGGGCAGCCACAGATACGCAGTATTTT
TRBJ1-4 | - | TRBV10-3 | TRBD1 | CAISVSGGEKLFF | TGTGCCATCAGTGTTTCAGGGGGCGAAAAACTGTTTTTT
TRBJ1-5 | - | TRBV6-6 | - | CASSYEEGPHQPQHF | TGTGCCAGCAGTTACGAGGAGGGGCCTCATCAGCCCCAGCATTTT
TRBJ2-3 | - | TRBV14 | - | CASSQEQGTTDTQYF | TGTGCCAGCAGCCAAGAGCAGGGAACTACAGATACGCAGTATTTT
TRBJ2-3 | - | TRBV5-4 | - | CASSLWRGETTDTQYF | TGTGCCAGCAGCTTGTGGAGGGGCGAAACCACAGATACGCAGTATTTT
TRBJ1-2 | - | TRBV6-5 | TRBD1 | CASSYYSGTGIGYTF | TGTGCCAGCAGTTACTATTCCGGGACAGGGATAGGCTACACCTTC
TRBJ2-7 | - | TRBV5-6 | TRBD2 | CASSLELAGPYEQYF | TGTGCCAGCAGCTTGGAACTAGCGGGTCCCTACGAGCAGTACTTC
TRBJ2-3 | - | TRBV2 | TRBD2 | CASRRGGGPTDTQYF | TGTGCCAGCAGACGTGGGGGAGGGCCAACAGATACGCAGTATTTT
TRBJ2-7 | - | TRBV20-1 | - | CSALSGEQYF | TGCAGTGCTTTGAGTGGCGAGCAGTACTTC
TRBJ2-7 | once | TRBV15 | TRBD2 | CATSKGLAGRGSSYEQYF | TGTGCCACCTCAAAGGGACTAGCGGGACGAGGGTCCTCCTACGAGCAGTACTTC
TRBJ2-5 | - | TRBV11-2 | TRBD1 | CASSSRQGDETQYF | TGTGCCAGCAGCTCCCGACAGGGGGATGAGACCCAGTACTTC
TRBJ1-2 | - | TRBV13 | TRBD1 | CASSPGTEYGYTF | TGTGCCAGCAGCCCCGGGACAGAGTATGGCTACACCTTC
TRBJ2-1 | - | TRBV28 | - | CASSFLGTSNEQFF | TGTGCCAGCAGTTTCCTCGGGACGTCGAATGAGCAGTTCTTC
TRBJ2-1 | - | TRBV27 | - | CASRNLGGVNEQFF | TGTGCCAGCAGAAACCTGGGGGGAGTCAATGAGCAGTTCTTC
TRBJ2-1 | - | TRBV9 | TRBD1 | CASSSQDREGNEQFF | TGTGCCAGCAGCTCTCAGGACAGGGAAGGCAATGAGCAGTTCTTC
TRBJ1-1 | once | TRBV4-1 | - | CASSQDVWTEAFF | TGCGCCAGCAGCCAAGATGTGTGGACTGAAGCTTTCTTT
TRBJ1-1 | - | TRBV5-1 | TRBD1 | CASKQGAAEAFF | TGCGCCAGTAAACAGGGGGCCGCTGAAGCTTTCTTT
TRBJ1-1 | - | TRBV7-9 | - | CASSLGSSTEAFF | TGTGCCAGCAGCTTAGGCAGTAGCACTGAAGCTTTCTTT
TRBJ2-5 | few | TRBV19 | - | CASSIVGSAETQYF | TGTGCCAGTAGTATAGTGGGAAGCGCGGAGACCCAGTACTTC
TRBJ1-1 | - | TRBV27 | - | CASSHGEREAFF | TGTGCCAGCAGTCACGGGGAGCGGGAAGCTTTCTTT
TRBJ2-2 | - | TRBV9 | - | CASSVGSPGELFF | TGTGCCAGCAGCGTAGGTTCCCCCGGGGAGCTGTTTTTT
TRBJ1-1 | - | TRBV27 | - | CASSFLNRRNTEAFF | TGTGCCAGCAGTTTCCTGAACAGGAGGAACACTGAAGCTTTCTTT
TRBJ2-3 | - | TRBV11-3 | - | CASSLAGTTDTQYF | TGTGCCAGCAGCTTAGCAGGGACCACAGATACGCAGTATTTT
TRBJ2-1 | - | TRBV2 | - | CASSPRDGNEQFF | TGTGCCAGCAGTCCCCGGGATGGTAATGAGCAGTTCTTC
TRBJ1-2 | - | TRBV7-9 | - | CASSLVLGVLNGYTF | TGTGCCAGCAGCTTAGTACTCGGTGTTTTAAATGGCTACACCTTC
TRBJ1-1 | few | TRBV6-5 | - | CASGQGGDTEAFF | TGTGCCAGCGGTCAGGGAGGGGACACTGAAGCTTTCTTT
TRBJ1-2 | - | TRBV4-1 | - | CASSQDWALDNYGYTF | TGCGCCAGCAGCCAAGATTGGGCCCTGGATAACTATGGCTACACCTTC
TRBJ2-1 | - | TRBV19 | TRBD2 | CASSGLAESEQFF | TGTGCCAGTAGTGGGCTAGCGGAGAGCGAGCAGTTCTTC
TRBJ2-1 | - | TRBV28 | TRBD2 | CASSSASGRELGEQFF | TGTGCCAGCAGTTCAGCTAGCGGGAGGGAACTTGGTGAGCAGTTCTTC
TRBJ2-5 | - | TRBV4-1 | TRBD2 | CASSQDISGGGTQYF | TGCGCCAGCAGCCAAGATATAAGCGGGGGGGGGACCCAGTACTTC
TRBJ1-1 | - | TRBV6-5 | - | CASSERAGRTEAFF | TGTGCCAGCAGTGAAAGGGCAGGGCGAACTGAAGCTTTCTTT
TRBJ2-3 | - | TRBV9 | TRBD1 | CASSVEGAAVTDTQYF | TGTGCCAGCAGCGTAGAGGGGGCGGCAGTAACAGATACGCAGTATTTT
TRBJ1-2 | medium-sized | TRBV27 | TRBD1 | CASKPQGLRGYTF | TGTGCCAGCAAACCACAGGGGTTAAGGGGCTACACCTTC
TRBJ1-5 | - | TRBV2 | - | CASRGRGGNQPQHF | TGTGCCAGCAGAGGAAGAGGGGGCAATCAGCCCCAGCATTTT
TRBJ2-7 | - | TRBV29-1 | - | CSVEGGAYEQYF | TGCAGCGTTGAAGGGGGGGCATACGAGCAGTACTTC
TRBJ2-1 | - | TRBV18 | TRBD2 | CASSPTSGVTSYNEQFF | TGTGCCAGCTCACCGACTAGCGGGGTAACCTCCTACAATGAGCAGTTCTTC
TRBJ1-1 | - | TRBV29-1 | TRBD1 | CSVEEGAGGITEAFF | TGCAGCGTTGAAGAAGGGGCAGGGGGCATCACTGAAGCTTTCTTT
TRBJ2-1 | - | TRBV6-1 | TRBD2 | CASSAGLAYNEQFF | TGTGCCAGCAGCGCGGGACTAGCCTACAATGAGCAGTTCTTC
TRBJ2-5 | - | TRBV27 | - | CASSRSPGVYQETQYF | TGTGCCAGCAGTCGTTCCCCAGGCGTATACCAAGAGACCCAGTACTTC
TRBJ2-7 | - | TRBV4-1 | TRBD1 | CASSRVQGAASSYEQYF | TGCGCCAGCAGCCGGGTACAGGGGGCCGCAAGCTCCTACGAGCAGTACTTC
TRBJ1-1 | few | TRBV19 | - | CASTDGEMNTEAFF | TGTGCCAGTACCGATGGGGAAATGAACACTGAAGCTTTCTTT
TRBJ2-7 | - | TRBV6-5 | - | CASSEGLGGSEQYF | TGTGCCAGCAGTGAAGGACTAGGGGGGAGCGAGCAGTACTTC